Below, one T cell receptor (beta chain) is given with its context. Antigen unknown. This sample is part of a study of identical twins. Study findings and constraints: In cord blood, abundant beta clonotypes had fewer insertions; memory showed no trend. Beta out-of-frame sequences showed weaker excess sharing between twins.

cDNA carried unique molecular identifiers, and a universal primer site was added by template switching. TCRdb recomputed calls from the 5' RACE reads with MiXCR, one row per CDR3 protein. The data show a few hundred thousand distinct CDR3 sequences, roughly 9% seen once. The germline gives CDR1 SGHRS, CDR2 YFSETQ. With V trimmed by 8 bases and J by 2 bases, 6 bases remained unmatched. The CDR3 contains 14 residues. The chain joins TRBV5-1 to TRBJ2-1; 8 bases align to TRBD2. The source is a woman between 45 and 65 years old in good health. The source material was naive T cells sorted from blood. As DNA, the CDR3 is TGCGCCAGTAAACTAGCGGAAACCTACAATGAGCAGTTCTTC. It encodes CASKLAETYNEQFF.